Described below is a single TCR beta chain sequence and its context. UMI labels and 5' RACE were used to prepare the TRB cDNA libraries. TCRdb processed the 5' RACE reads again and assigns one entry to each CDR3 protein, with no DNA. The sample table sets out just over 40,000 distinct CDR3 sequences. Germline assignment: CDR1 MNHEY and CDR2 SVGAGI. The CDR3 is made up of 12 amino acids. The sample is drawn from a study of CXCR3-negative and CXCR3-positive naive CD8 T cells. This receptor was identified in a human donor in good health. Some clones in this sample may be carry-over from other donors' samples. Sequencing used naive CXCR3- CD8+ T cells from blood. Subset specified: CD45RO-CCR7+CD27+CD95- naive CD8+ T cells lacking CXCR3 (TNR3-). V is TRBV6-5 and J is TRBJ2-7; lacking DNA, the TRBD1 call made by TCRdb goes unchecked. CDR3 sequence reads: CASSLGGYEQYF.